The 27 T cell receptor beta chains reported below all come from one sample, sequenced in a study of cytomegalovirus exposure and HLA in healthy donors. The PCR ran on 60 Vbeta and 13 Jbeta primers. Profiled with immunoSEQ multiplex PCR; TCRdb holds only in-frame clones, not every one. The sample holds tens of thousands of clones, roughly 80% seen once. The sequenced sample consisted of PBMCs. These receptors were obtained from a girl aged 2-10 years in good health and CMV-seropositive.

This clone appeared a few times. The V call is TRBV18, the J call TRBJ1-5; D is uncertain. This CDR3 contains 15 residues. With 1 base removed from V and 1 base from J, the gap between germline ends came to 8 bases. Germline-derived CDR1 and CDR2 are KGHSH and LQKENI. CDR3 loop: CASSPLDSSNQPQHF. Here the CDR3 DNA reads TGTGCCAGCTCACCACTAGATTCGAGCAATCAGCCCCAGCATTTT.

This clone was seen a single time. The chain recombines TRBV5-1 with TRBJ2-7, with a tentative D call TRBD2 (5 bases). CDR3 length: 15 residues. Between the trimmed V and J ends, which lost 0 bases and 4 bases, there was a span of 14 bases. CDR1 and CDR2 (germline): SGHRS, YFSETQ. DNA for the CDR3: TGCGCCAGCAGCTTGGAGGCCCGGGGTAAATACGAGCAGTACTTC. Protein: CASSLEARGKYEQYF.

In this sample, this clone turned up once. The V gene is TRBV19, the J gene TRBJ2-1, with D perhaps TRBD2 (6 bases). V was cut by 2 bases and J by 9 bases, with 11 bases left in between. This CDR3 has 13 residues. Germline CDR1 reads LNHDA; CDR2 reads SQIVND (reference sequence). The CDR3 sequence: CASSIFGTFEQFF. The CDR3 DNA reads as TGTGCCAGTAGTATATTCGGGACTTTTGAGCAGTTCTTC.

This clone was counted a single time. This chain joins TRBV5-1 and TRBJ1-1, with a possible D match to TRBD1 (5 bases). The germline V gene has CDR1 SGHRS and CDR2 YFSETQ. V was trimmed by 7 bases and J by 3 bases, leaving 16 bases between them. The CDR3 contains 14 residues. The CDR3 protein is CASSPVGGDTEAFF. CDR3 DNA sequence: TGCGCCAGCTCCCCGGTGGGGGGAGACACTGAAGCTTTCTTT.

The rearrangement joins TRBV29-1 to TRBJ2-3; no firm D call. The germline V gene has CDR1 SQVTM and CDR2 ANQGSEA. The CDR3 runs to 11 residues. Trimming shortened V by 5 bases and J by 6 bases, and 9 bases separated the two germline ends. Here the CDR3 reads CSVLNSDTQYF. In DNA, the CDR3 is TGCAGCGTTCTTAATTCCGATACGCAGTATTTT.

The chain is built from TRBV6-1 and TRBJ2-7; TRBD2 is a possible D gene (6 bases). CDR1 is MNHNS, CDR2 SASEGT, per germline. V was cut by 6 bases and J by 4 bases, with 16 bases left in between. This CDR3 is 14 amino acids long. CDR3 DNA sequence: TGTGCCAGCAGGGACCGGGACTGGAGGTACGAGCAGTACTTC. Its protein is CASRDRDWRYEQYF.

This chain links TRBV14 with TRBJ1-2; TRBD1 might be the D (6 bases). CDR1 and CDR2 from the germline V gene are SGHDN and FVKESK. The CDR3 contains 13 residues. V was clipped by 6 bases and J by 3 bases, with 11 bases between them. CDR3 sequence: CASRGYRDYGYTF. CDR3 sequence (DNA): TGTGCCAGCAGAGGTTACAGGGACTATGGCTACACCTTC.

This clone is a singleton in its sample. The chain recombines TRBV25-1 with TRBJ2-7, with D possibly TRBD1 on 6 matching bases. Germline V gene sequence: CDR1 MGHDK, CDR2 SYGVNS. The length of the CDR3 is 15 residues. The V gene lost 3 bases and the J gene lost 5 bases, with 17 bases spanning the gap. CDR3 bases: TGTGCCAGCAGTGACCCCGGGACAACGGGCCACGAGCAGTACTTC. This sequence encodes CASSDPGTTGHEQYF.

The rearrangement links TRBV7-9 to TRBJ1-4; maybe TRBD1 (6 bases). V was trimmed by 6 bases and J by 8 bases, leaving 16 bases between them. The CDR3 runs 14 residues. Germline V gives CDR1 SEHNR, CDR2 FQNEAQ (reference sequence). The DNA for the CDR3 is TGTGCCAGCAGAGGGACACTTTCTGGGGAAAAACTGTTTTTT. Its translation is CASRGTLSGEKLFF.

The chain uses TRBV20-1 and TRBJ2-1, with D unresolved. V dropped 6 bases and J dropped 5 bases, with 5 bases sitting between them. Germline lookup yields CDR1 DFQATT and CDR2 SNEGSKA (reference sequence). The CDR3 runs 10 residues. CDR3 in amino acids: CSASDNEQFF. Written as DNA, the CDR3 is TGCAGTGCCTCGGACAATGAGCAGTTCTTC.

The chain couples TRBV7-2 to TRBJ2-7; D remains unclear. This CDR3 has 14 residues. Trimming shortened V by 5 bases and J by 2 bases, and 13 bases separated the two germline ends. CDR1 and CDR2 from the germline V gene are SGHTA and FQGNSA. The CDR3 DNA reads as TGTGCCAGCAGCCTCACGGTTCCTCCCTACGAGCAGTACTTC. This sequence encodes CASSLTVPPYEQYF.

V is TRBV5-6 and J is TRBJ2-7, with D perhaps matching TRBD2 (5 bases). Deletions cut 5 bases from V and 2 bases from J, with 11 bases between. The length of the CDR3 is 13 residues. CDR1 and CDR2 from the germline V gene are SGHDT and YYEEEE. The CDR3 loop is CASRQVGAYEQYF. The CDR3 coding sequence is TGTGCCAGCAGACAAGTGGGAGCCTACGAGCAGTACTTC. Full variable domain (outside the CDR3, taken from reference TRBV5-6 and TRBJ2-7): DAGVTQSPTHLIKTRGQQVTLRCSPKSGHDTVSWYQQALGQGPQFIFQYYEEEERQRGNFPDRFSGHQFPNYSSELNVNALLLGDSALYLCASRQVGAYEQYFGPGTRLTVT.

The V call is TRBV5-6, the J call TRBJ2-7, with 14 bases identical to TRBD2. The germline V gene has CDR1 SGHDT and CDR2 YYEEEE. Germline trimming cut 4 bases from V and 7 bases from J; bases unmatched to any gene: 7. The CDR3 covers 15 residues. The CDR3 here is CASSPTGTSGREQYF. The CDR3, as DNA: TGTGCCAGCAGCCCGACCGGGACTAGCGGGAGAGAGCAGTACTTC. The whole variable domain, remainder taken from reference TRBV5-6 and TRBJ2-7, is DAGVTQSPTHLIKTRGQQVTLRCSPKSGHDTVSWYQQALGQGPQFIFQYYEEEERQRGNFPDRFSGHQFPNYSSELNVNALLLGDSALYLCASSPTGTSGREQYFGPGTRLTVT.

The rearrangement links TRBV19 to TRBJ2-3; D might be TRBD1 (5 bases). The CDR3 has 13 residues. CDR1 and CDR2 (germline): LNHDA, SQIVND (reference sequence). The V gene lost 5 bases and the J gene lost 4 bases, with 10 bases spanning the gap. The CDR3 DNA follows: TGTGCCAGTAGTCCTCAGGGTCCAGATACGCAGTATTTT. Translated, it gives CASSPQGPDTQYF.

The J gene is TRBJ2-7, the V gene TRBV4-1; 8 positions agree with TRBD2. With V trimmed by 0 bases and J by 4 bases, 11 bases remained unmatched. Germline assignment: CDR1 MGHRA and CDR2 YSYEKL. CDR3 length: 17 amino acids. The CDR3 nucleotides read TGCGCCAGCAGCCAAGATCAGGAGCGGGAGAGCAGGTACGAGCAGTACTTC. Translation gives CASSQDQERESRYEQYF.

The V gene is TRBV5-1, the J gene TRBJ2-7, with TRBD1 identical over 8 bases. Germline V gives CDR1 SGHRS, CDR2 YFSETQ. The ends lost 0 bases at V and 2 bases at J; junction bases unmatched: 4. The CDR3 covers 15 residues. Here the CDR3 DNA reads TGCGCCAGCAGCTTGGCTATACAGGGGGCCTACGAGCAGTACTTC. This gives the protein CASSLAIQGAYEQYF.

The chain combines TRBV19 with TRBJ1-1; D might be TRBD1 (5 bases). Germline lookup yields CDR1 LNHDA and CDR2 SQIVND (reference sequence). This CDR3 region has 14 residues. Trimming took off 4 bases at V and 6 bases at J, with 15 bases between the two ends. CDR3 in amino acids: CASSTTGGWPEAFF. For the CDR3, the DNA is TGTGCCAGTAGTACGACCGGGGGGTGGCCTGAAGCTTTCTTT.

The DNA for the CDR3 is TGTGCCAGCAGCCGTGGTCCCGGCGGGGAGAAACTGTTTTTT. Translating gives CASSRGPGGEKLFF. V gene TRBV5-4 combines with J gene TRBJ1-4; no reliable D call. Germline CDR1 reads SGHNT; CDR2 reads YYREEE (reference sequence). V dropped 4 bases and J dropped 11 bases, with 18 bases sitting between them. This CDR3 has 14 residues.

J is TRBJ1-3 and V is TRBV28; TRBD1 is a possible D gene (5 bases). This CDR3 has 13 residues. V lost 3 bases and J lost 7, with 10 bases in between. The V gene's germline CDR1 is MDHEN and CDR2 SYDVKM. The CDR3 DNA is TGTGCCAGCAGTTTTCAGGGTACGAACACCATATATTTT. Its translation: CASSFQGTNTIYF.

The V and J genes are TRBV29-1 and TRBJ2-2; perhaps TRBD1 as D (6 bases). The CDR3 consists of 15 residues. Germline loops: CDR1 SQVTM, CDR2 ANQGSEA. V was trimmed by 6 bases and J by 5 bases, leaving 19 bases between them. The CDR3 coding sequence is TGCAGCGTCGACTCGGACAGCAAAAGAACCGGGGAGCTGTTTTTT. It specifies CSVDSDSKRTGELFF.

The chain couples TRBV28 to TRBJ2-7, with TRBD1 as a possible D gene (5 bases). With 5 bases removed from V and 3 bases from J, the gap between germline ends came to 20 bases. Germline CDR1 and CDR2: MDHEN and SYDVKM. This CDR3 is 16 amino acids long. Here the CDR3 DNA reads TGTGCCAGCAGTCCCACCCGACAGAGACCTAACTACGAGCAGTACTTC. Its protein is CASSPTRQRPNYEQYF.

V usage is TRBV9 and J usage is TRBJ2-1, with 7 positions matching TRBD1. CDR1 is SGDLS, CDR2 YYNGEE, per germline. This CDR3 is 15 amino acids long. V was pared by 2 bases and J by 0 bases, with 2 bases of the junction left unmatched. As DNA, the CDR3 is TGTGCCAGCAGCGTGCGACAGGGCTCCTACAATGAGCAGTTCTTC. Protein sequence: CASSVRQGSYNEQFF.

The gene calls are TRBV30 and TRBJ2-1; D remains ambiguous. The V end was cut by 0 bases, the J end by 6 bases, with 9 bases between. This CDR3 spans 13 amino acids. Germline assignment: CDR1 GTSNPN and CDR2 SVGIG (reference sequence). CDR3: CAWSVHRRNEQFF. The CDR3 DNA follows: TGTGCCTGGAGTGTACACAGACGCAATGAGCAGTTCTTC. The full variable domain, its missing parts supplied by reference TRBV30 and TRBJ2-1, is SQTIHQWPATLVQPVGSPLSLECTVEGTSNPNLYWYRQAAGRGLQLLFYSVGIGQISSEVPQNLSASRPQDRQFILSSKKLLLSDSGFYLCAWSVHRRNEQFFGPGTRLTVL.

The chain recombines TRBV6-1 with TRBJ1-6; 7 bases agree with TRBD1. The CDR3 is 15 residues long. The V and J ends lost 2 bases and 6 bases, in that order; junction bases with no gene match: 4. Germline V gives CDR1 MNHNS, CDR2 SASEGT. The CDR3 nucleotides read TGTGCCAGCAGTGAATACAGGGGAGGTAATTCACCCCTCCACTTT. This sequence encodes CASSEYRGGNSPLHF.

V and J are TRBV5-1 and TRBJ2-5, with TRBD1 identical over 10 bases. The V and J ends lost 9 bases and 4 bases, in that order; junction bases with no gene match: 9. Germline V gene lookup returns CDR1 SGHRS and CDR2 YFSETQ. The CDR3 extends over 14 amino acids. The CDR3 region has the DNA TGCGCCACCCACCCGGGACAGGGGCCAGAGACCCAGTACTTC. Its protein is CATHPGQGPETQYF.

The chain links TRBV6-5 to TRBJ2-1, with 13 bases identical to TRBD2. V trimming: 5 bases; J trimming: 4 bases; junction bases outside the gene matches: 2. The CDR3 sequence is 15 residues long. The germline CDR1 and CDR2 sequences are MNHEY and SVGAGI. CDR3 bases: TGTGCCAGCAGTACACTAGCGGGAGGGTACAATGAGCAGTTCTTC. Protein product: CASSTLAGGYNEQFF.

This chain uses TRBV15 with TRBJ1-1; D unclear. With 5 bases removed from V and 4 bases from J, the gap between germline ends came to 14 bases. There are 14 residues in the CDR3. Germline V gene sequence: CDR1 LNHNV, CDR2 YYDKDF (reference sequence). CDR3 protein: CATSSPIRGTEAFF. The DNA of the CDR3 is TGTGCCACCAGCTCACCGATTCGGGGCACTGAAGCTTTCTTT.